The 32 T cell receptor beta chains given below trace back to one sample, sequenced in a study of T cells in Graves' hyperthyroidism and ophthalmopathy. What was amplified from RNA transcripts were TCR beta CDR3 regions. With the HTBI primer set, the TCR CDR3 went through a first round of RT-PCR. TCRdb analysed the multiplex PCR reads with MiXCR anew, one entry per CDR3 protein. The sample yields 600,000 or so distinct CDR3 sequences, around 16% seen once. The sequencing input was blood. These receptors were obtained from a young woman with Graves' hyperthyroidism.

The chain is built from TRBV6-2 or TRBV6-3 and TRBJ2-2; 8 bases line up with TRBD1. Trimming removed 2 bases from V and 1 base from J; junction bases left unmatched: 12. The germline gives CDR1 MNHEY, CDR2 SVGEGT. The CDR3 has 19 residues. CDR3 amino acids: CASSYVSGDRGMNTGELFF. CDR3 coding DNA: TGTGCCAGCAGTTACGTTTCCGGAGACAGGGGAATGAACACCGGGGAGCTGTTTTTT.

The CDR3 region has the DNA TGTGCCAGCAGCCAAGATTTGGGACTCCGACAGCCCCAGCATTTT. It specifies CASSQDLGLRQPQHF. The rearrangement joins TRBV4-2 to TRBJ1-5; maybe TRBD1 (5 bases). This CDR3 comprises 15 residues. The germline CDR1 and CDR2 sequences are LGHNA and YNFKEQ. Trimming shortened V by 0 bases and J by 7 bases, and 13 bases separated the two germline ends.

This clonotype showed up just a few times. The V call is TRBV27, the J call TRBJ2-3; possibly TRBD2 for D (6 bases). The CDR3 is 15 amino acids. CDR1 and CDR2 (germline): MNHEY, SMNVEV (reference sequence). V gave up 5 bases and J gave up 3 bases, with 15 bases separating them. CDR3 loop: CASSGLRGRTDTQYF. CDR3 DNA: TGTGCCAGCAGTGGACTACGTGGGAGGACAGATACGCAGTATTTT.

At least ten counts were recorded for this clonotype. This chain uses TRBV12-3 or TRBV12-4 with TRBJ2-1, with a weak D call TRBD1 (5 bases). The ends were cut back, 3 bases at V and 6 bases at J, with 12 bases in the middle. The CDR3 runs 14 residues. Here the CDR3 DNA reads TGTGCCAGCAGTTTGGGGCGGTTCCGCAATGAGCAGTTCTTC. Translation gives CASSLGRFRNEQFF.

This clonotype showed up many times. Here the CDR3 DNA reads TGTGCCAGCAGCCCGCAGGGGGTACGGACAGATACGCAGTATTTT. It specifies CASSPQGVRTDTQYF. This rearrangement joins TRBV7-2 to TRBJ2-3, with 7 positions matching TRBD1. The germline gives CDR1 SGHTA, CDR2 FQGNSA. CDR3 length equals 15 residues. With 5 bases clipped from V and 3 bases from J, the junction kept 8 bases outside the gene matches.

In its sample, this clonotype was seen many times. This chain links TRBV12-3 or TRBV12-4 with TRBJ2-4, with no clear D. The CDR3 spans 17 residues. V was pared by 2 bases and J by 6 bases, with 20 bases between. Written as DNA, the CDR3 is TGTGCCAGCAGTTTATTGGCGACTCCCCTTACCCCAAACATTCAGTACTTC. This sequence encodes CASSLLATPLTPNIQYF.

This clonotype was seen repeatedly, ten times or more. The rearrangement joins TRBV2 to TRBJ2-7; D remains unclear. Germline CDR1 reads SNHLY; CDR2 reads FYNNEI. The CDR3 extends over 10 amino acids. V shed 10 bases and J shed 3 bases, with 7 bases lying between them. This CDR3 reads CATAIYEQYF. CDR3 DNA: TGTGCCACCGCGATCTACGAGCAGTACTTC.

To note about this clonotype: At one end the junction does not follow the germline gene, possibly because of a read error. The chain's CDR3 is CASSQGMGYEQYF. The CDR3 coding sequence is TGCGCCAGCAGCCAAGGTATGGGCTACGAGCAGTACTTC. The rearrangement links TRBV7-2 to TRBJ2-7; the D is unclear. CDR1 SGHTA and CDR2 FQGNSA come from the germline V gene. This CDR3 is 13 amino acids long.

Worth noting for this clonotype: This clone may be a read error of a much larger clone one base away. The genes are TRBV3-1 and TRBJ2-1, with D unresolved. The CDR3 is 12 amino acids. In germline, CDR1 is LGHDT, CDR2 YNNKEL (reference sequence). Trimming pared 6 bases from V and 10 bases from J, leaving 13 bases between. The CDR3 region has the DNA TGTGCCAGCAGTGACAAAGAGTGCGAGCAGTTCTTC. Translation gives CASSDKECEQFF.

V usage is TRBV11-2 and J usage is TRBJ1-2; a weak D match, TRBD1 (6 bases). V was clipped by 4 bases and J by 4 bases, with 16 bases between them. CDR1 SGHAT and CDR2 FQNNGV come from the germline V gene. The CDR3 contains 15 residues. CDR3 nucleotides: TGTGCCAGCAGCTCCACCCAGGGGTACAGCTATGGCTACACCTTC. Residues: CASSSTQGYSYGYTF.

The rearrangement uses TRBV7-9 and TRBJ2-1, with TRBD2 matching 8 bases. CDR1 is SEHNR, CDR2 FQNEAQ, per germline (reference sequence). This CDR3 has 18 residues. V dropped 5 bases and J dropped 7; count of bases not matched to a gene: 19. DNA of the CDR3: TGTGCCAGCAGCCCTAGAGGGGTCCGCGGGAGGTTTGGAAATGAGCAGTTCTTC. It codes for CASSPRGVRGRFGNEQFF.

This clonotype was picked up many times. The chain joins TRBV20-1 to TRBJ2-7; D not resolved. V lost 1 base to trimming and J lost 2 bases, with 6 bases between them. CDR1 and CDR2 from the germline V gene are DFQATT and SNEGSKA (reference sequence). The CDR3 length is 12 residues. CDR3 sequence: CSARGGAYEQYF. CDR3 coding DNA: TGCAGTGCTAGAGGCGGAGCCTACGAGCAGTACTTC.

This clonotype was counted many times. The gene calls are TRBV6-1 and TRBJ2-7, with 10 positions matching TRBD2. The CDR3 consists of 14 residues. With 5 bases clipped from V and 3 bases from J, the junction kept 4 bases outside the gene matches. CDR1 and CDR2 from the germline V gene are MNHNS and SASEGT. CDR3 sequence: CASSKREGLYEQYF. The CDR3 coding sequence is TGTGCCAGCAGTAAGCGGGAGGGCCTCTACGAGCAGTACTTC.

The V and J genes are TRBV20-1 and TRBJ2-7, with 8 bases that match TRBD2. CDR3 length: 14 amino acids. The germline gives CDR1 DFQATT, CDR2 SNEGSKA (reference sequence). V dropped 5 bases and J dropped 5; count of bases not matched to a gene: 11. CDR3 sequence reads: CSALLRGGRNEQYF. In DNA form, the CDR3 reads TGCAGTGCTCTCCTGCGGGGCGGGAGGAACGAGCAGTACTTC.

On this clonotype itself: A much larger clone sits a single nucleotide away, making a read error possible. CDR3 protein: CASSRDDEGGRDEQYF. Here the CDR3 DNA reads TGTGCCAGCAGCCGAGATGATGAGGGTGGTCGGGACGAGCAGTACTTC. The rearrangement links TRBV3-1 to TRBJ2-7; D is perhaps TRBD2 (5 bases). The CDR3 contains 16 residues. Germline CDR1 is LGHDT and CDR2 is YNNKEL (reference sequence). V gave up 4 bases and J gave up 5 bases, with 21 bases separating them.

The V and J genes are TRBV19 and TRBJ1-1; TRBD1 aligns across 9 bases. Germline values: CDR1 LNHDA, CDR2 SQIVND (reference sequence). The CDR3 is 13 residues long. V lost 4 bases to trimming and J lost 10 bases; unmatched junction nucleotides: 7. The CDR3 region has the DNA TGTGCCAGTAGTAAAAGGGACAGGGAAGGAGCTTTCTTT. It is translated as CASSKRDREGAFF. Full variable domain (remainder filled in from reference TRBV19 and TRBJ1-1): DGGITQSPKYLFRKEGQNVTLSCEQNLNHDAMYWYRQDPGQGLRLIYYSQIVNDFQKGDIAEGYSVSREKKESFPLTVTSAQKNPTAFYLCASSKRDREGAFFGQGTRLTVV.

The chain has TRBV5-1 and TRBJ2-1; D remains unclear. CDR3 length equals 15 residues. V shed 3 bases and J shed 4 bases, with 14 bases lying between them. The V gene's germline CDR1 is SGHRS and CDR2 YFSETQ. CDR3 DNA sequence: TGCGCCAGCAGCTATATACCGGCCCGATACAATGAGCAGTTCTTC. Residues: CASSYIPARYNEQFF.

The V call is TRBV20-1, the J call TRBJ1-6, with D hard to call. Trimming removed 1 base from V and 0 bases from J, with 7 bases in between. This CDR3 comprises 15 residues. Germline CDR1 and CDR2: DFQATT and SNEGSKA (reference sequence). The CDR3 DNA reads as TGCAGTGCTAGAGCAACGAGCTCCTATAATTCACCCCTCCACTTT. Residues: CSARATSSYNSPLHF.

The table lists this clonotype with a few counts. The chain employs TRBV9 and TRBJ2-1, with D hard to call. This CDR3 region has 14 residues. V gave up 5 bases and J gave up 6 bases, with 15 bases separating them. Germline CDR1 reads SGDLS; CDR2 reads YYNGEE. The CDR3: CASSRSWGPNEQFF. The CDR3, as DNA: TGTGCCAGCAGTCGGTCTTGGGGTCCCAATGAGCAGTTCTTC.

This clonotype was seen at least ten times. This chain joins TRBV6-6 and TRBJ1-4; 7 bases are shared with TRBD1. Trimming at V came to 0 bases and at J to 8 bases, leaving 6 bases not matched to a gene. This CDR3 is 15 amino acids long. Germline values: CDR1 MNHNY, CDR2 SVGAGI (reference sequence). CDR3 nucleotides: TGTGCCAGCAGTTACTCTCCAGGGGGGGGGGAAAAACTGTTTTTT. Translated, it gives CASSYSPGGGEKLFF.

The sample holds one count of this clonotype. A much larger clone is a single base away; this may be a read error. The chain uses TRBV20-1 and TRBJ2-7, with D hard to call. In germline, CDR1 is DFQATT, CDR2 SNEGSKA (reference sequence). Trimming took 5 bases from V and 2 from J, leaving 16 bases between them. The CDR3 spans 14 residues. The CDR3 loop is CSAFRDGLAYEQYF. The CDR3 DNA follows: TGCAGTGCTTTCCGAGATGGGTTGGCCTACGAGCAGTACTTC.

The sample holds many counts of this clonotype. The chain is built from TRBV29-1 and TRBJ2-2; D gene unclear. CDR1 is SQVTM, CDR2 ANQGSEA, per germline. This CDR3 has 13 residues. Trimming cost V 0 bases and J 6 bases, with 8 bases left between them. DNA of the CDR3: TGCAGCGTTGAAGATCTAGAACCCGGGGAGCTGTTTTTT. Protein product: CSVEDLEPGELFF.

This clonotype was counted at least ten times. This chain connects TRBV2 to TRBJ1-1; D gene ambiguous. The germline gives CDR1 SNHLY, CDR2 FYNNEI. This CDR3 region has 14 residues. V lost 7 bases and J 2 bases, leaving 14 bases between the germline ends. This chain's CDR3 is CASISGQANTEAFF. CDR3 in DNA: TGTGCCAGCATCTCCGGGCAGGCAAACACTGAAGCTTTCTTT. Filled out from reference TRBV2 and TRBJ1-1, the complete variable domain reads EPEVTQTPSHQVTQMGQEVILRCVPISNHLYFYWYRQILGQKVEFLVSFYNNEISEKSEIFDDQFSVERPDGSNFTLKIRSTKLEDSAMYFCASISGQANTEAFFGQGTRLTVV.

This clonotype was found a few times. CDR3: CASVQGAEAFF. The CDR3 DNA reads as TGCGCCAGCGTCCAGGGCGCTGAAGCTTTCTTT. This chain links TRBV5-1 with TRBJ1-1; maybe TRBD1 (5 bases). Germline V gives CDR1 SGHRS, CDR2 YFSETQ. This CDR3 has 11 amino acids. Between the trimmed V and J ends, which lost 7 bases and 6 bases, there was a span of 10 bases.

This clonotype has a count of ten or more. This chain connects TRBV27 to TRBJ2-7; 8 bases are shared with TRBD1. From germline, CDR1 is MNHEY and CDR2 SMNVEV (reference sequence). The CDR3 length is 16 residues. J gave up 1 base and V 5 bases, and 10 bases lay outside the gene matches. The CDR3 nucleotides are TGTGCCAGCAGTGCCGGACAGGGATTGGCTTCCTACGAGCAGTACTTC. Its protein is CASSAGQGLASYEQYF.

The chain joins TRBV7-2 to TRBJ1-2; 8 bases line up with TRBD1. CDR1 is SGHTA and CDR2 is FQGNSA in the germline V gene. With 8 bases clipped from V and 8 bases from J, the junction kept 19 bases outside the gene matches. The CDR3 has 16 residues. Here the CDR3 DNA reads TGTGCCAGCGAGCCCGATTTCTTGACAGGGGTTTACGGCTACACCTTC. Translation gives CASEPDFLTGVYGYTF.

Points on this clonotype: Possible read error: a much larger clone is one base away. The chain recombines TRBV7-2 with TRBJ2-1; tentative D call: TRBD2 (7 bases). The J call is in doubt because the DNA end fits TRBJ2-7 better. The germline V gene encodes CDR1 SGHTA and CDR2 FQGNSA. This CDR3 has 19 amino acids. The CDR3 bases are TGTGCCAGCAGCTTAGTGGGGGGGGCTTCCGGGGCCTCCTACAATGAGCAGTACTTC. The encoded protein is CASSLVGGASGASYNEQYF.

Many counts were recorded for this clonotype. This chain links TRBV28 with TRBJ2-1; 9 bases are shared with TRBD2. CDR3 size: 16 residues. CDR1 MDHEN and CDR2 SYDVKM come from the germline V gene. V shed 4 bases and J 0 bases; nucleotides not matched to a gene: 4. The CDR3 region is CASSSHSGSSYNEQFF. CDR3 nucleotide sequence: TGTGCCAGCAGTTCCCATAGCGGGAGCTCCTACAATGAGCAGTTCTTC. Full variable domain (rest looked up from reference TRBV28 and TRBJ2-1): DVKVTQSSRYLVKRTGEKVFLECVQDMDHENMFWYRQDPGLGLRLIYFSYDVKMKEKGDIPEGYSVSREKKERFSLILESASTNQTSMYLCASSSHSGSSYNEQFFGPGTRLTVL.

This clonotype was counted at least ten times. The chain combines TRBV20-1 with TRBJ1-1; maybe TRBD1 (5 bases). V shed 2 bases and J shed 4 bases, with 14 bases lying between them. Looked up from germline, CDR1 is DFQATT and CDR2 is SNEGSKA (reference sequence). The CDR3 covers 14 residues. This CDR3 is CSARIRVMITEAFF. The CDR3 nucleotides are TGCAGTGCTAGAATCAGGGTAATGATCACTGAAGCTTTCTTT.

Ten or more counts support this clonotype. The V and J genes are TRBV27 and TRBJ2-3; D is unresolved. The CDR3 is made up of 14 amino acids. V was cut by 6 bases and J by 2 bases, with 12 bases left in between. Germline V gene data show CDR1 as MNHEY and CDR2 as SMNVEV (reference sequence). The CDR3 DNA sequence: TGTGCCAGCAGCCTTAACGACCCCACAGATACGCAGTATTTT. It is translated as CASSLNDPTDTQYF.

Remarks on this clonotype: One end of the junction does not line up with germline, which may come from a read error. The CDR3 DNA reads as TGTGCCAGCAAAGGAGTGGGGTTCACCGGGGAGCCGTTTTTT. It translates to CASKGVGFTGEPFF. The chain uses TRBV28 and TRBJ2-2, with a possible D match to TRBD2 (5 bases). The CDR3 contains 14 residues. Germline V gene lookup returns CDR1 MDHEN and CDR2 SYDVKM.

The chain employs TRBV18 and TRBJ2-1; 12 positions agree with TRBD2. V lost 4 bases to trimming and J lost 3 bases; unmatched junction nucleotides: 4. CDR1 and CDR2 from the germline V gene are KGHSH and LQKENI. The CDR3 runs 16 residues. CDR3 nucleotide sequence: TGTGCCAGCTCACTATGGACTAGCGGGAACTACAATGAGCAGTTCTTC. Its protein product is CASSLWTSGNYNEQFF.